Below are 8 T cell receptor beta chains sequenced from a single sample in a study of blood T cell repertoires in COVID-19. Profiling relied on immunoSEQ multiplex PCR, and the TCRdb table lists in-frame clones only, not all of them. The sample contains under 250,000 clones, approximately 88% of which appear only once. Material for sequencing was PBMCs or T cells enriched from blood (not recorded which). The receptors shown here come from a woman aged 25 to 45 who had been exposed to COVID-19.

The chain links TRBV28 to TRBJ2-3; 7 positions agree with TRBD1. The CDR3 length is 15 residues. Trimming at V came to 4 bases and at J to 1 base, leaving 5 bases not matched to a gene. CDR1 and CDR2 (germline): MDHEN, SYDVKM. CDR3 amino acids: CASSSQGRGTDTQYF. The CDR3 nucleotides read TGTGCCAGCAGTTCACAGGGGAGAGGCACAGATACGCAGTATTTT.

The gene calls are TRBV11-3 and TRBJ1-1, with a weak D call TRBD1 (6 bases). The germline V gene has CDR1 SGHNT and CDR2 YENEEA. The CDR3 is 13 residues long. Between the trimmed V and J ends, which lost 4 bases and 4 bases, there was a span of 10 bases. The CDR3, as DNA: TGTGCCAGCAGCTCCGACAGGCTCACTGAAGCTTTCTTT. The encoded protein is CASSSDRLTEAFF. Combining the CDR3 with reference TRBV11-3 and TRBJ1-1 gives the whole variable domain EAGVVQSPRYKIIEKKQPVAFWCNPISGHNTLYWYLQNLGQGPELLIRYENEEAVDDSQLPKDRFSAERLKGVDSTLKIQPAELGDSAVYLCASSSDRLTEAFFGQGTRLTVV.

The rearrangement uses TRBV19 and TRBJ1-5, with 8 bases that match TRBD1. The CDR3 covers 17 residues. Germline CDR1 reads LNHDA; CDR2 reads SQIVND (reference sequence). With V trimmed by 4 bases and J by 0 bases, 8 bases remained unmatched. The CDR3 nucleotides are TGTGCCAGTAGTACAGGGACAGGAAGGAATAGCAATCAGCCCCAGCATTTT. Translated: CASSTGTGRNSNQPQHF. Based on the CDR3 plus reference TRBV19 and TRBJ1-5, the full variable domain is DGGITQSPKYLFRKEGQNVTLSCEQNLNHDAMYWYRQDPGQGLRLIYYSQIVNDFQKGDIAEGYSVSREKKESFPLTVTSAQKNPTAFYLCASSTGTGRNSNQPQHFGDGTRLSIL.

The chain is built from TRBV11-2 and TRBJ1-3; 9 bases are a match to TRBD1. Germline V gene data show CDR1 as SGHAT and CDR2 as FQNNGV. The CDR3 has 17 residues. The ends lost 3 bases at V and 2 bases at J; junction bases unmatched: 8. CDR3 sequence (DNA): TGTGCCAGCAGCTTTCCCGGGACAGGGCCGCCTGGAAACACCATATATTTT. The encoded protein is CASSFPGTGPPGNTIYF.

The V gene is TRBV28, the J gene TRBJ1-1; 9 bases agree with TRBD1. This CDR3 spans 13 amino acids. The trim removed 5 bases at V and 12 bases at J, leaving 10 bases unmatched. The germline V gene encodes CDR1 MDHEN and CDR2 SYDVKM. CDR3 bases: TGTGCCAGCAGTCAACAGGGGGCGCGGGGGACTTTCTTT. Translation: CASSQQGARGTFF.

This rearrangement joins TRBV2 to TRBJ2-7, with 11 bases fitting TRBD2. Trimming removed 7 bases from V and 3 bases from J; junction bases left unmatched: 5. The CDR3 covers 14 residues. Germline CDR1 is SNHLY and CDR2 is FYNNEI. This CDR3 is CASTRLAGNYEQYF. The CDR3, as DNA: TGTGCCAGCACCCGACTAGCGGGGAACTACGAGCAGTACTTC.

The chain joins TRBV5-1 to TRBJ2-1; 12 bases fit TRBD2. CDR3 size: 15 residues. Losses at the gene ends were 4 bases for V and 7 bases for J; bases not matched to a gene: 6. Germline values: CDR1 SGHRS, CDR2 YFSETQ. CDR3 sequence: CASSQGLAGINEQFF. The CDR3 DNA reads as TGCGCCAGCAGCCAGGGACTAGCGGGCATTAATGAGCAGTTCTTC.

The chain recombines TRBV5-4 with TRBJ1-2; D remains ambiguous. Germline CDR1 and CDR2: SGHNT and YYREEE (reference sequence). The CDR3 contains 13 residues. Trimming removed 4 bases from V and 7 bases from J, with 14 bases in between. The CDR3 DNA follows: TGTGCCAGCAGCCCCTCGGGTGCTCGTGGCTACACCTTC. It specifies CASSPSGARGYTF.